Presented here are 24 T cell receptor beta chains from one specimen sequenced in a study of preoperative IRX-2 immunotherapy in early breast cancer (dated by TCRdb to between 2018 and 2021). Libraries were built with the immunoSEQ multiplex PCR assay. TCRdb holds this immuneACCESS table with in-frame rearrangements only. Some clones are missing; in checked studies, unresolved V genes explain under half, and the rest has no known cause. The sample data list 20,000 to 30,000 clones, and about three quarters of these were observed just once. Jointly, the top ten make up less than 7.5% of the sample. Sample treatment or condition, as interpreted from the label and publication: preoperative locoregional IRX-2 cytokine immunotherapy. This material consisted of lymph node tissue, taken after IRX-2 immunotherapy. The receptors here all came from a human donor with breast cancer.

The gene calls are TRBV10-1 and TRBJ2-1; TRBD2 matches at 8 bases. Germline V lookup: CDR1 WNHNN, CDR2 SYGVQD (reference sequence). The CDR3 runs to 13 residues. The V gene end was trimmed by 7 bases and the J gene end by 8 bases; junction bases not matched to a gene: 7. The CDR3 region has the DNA TGCGCCAGCACGAAGCGGGAGAAGGATGAGCAGTTCTTC. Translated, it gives CASTKREKDEQFF.

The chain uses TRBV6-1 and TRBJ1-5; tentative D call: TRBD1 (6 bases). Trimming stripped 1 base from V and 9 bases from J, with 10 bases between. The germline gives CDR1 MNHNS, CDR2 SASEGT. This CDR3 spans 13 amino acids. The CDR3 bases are TGTGCCAGCAGTGAAGTCGGGGGCCGGCCCCAGCATTTT. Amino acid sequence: CASSEVGGRPQHF.

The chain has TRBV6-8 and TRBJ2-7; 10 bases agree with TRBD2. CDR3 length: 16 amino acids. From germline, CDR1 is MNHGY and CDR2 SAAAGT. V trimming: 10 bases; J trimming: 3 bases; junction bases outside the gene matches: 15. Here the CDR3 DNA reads TGTGCCATCAGGCTAGCGGGAGTCGCTGGTAGCTACGAGCAGTACTTC. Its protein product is CAIRLAGVAGSYEQYF.

CDR3 sequence (DNA): TGTGCCAGCAGTTACTCGAACACCATAGATACGCAGTATTTT. Its protein is CASSYSNTIDTQYF. This chain joins TRBV6-8 and TRBJ2-3; D remains unclear. This CDR3 has 14 residues. Germline-derived CDR1 and CDR2 are MNHGY and SAAAGT. V shed 0 bases and J shed 5 bases, with 9 bases lying between them.

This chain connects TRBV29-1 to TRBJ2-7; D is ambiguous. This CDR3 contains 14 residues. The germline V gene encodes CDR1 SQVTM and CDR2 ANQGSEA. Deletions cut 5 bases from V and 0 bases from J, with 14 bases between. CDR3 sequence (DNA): TGCAGCGTTAAGACTTCATTTAGCTCCTACGAGCAGTACTTC. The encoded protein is CSVKTSFSSYEQYF.

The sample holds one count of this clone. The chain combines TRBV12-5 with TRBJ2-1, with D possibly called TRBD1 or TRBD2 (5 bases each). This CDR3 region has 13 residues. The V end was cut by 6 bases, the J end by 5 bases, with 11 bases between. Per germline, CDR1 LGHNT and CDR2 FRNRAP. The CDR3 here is CASGARDDNEQFF. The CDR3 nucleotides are TGTGCTAGTGGAGCAAGGGACGACAATGAGCAGTTCTTC. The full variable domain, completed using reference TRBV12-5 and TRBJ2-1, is DARVTQTPRHKVTEMGQEVTMRCQPILGHNTVFWYRQTMMQGLELLAYFRNRAPLDDSGMPKDRFSAEMPDATLATLKIQPSEPRDSAVYFCASGARDDNEQFFGPGTRLTVL.

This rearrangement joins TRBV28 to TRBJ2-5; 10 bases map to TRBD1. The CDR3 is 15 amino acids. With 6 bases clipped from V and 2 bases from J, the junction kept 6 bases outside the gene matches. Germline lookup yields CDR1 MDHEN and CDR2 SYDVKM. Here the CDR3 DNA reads TGTGCCAGCAGCCCGCGGACAGGGGGGCAAGAGACCCAGTACTTC. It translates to CASSPRTGGQETQYF.

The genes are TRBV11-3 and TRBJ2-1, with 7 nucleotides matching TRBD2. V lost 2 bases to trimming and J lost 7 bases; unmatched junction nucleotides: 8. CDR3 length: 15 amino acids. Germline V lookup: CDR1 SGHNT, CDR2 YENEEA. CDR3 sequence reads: CASSLSLAAGNEQFF. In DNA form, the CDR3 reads TGTGCCAGCAGCTTAAGCCTAGCGGCAGGGAATGAGCAGTTCTTC. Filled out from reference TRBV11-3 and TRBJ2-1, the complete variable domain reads EAGVVQSPRYKIIEKKQPVAFWCNPISGHNTLYWYLQNLGQGPELLIRYENEEAVDDSQLPKDRFSAERLKGVDSTLKIQPAELGDSAVYLCASSLSLAAGNEQFFGPGTRLTVL.

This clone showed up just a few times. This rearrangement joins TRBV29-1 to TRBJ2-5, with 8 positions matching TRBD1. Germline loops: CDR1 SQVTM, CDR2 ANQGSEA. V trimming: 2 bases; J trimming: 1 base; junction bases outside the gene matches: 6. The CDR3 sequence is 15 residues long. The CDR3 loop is CSVERGTGSQETQYF. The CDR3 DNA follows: TGCAGCGTTGAAAGAGGGACAGGATCCCAAGAGACCCAGTACTTC.

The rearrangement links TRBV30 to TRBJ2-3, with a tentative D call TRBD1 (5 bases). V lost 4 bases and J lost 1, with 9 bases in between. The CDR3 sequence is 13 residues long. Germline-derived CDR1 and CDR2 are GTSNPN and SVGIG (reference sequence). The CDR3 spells CAWNLGGTDTQYF. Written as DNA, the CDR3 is TGTGCCTGGAACTTAGGGGGCACAGATACGCAGTATTTT.

CDR3 coding DNA: TGTGCCAGCAGCGACAGCCATGGCTACGAGCAGTACTTC. The encoded protein is CASSDSHGYEQYF. J is TRBJ2-7 and V is TRBV7-1; the D gene is possibly TRBD1 (5 bases). TRBV7-1 is assigned to the ORF class and has an uncertain function. This CDR3 region has 13 residues. Trimming removed 5 bases from V and 3 bases from J, with 11 bases in between.

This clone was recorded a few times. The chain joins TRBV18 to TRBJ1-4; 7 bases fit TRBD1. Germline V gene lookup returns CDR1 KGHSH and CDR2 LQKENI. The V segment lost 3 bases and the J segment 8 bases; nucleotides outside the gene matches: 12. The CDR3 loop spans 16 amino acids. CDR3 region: CASSPSQGGLGEKLFF. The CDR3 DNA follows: TGTGCCAGCTCACCGAGTCAGGGGGGACTCGGGGAAAAACTGTTTTTT.

CDR3: CASGTQRSNEQFF. Written as DNA, the CDR3 is TGTGCCAGCGGTACCCAGCGGAGCAATGAGCAGTTCTTC. V and J are TRBV12-5 and TRBJ2-1, with a weak D call TRBD2 (5 bases). The CDR3 loop spans 13 amino acids. Germline lookup yields CDR1 LGHNT and CDR2 FRNRAP. The full variable domain, rest sourced from reference TRBV12-5 and TRBJ2-1, is DARVTQTPRHKVTEMGQEVTMRCQPILGHNTVFWYRQTMMQGLELLAYFRNRAPLDDSGMPKDRFSAEMPDATLATLKIQPSEPRDSAVYFCASGTQRSNEQFFGPGTRLTVL.

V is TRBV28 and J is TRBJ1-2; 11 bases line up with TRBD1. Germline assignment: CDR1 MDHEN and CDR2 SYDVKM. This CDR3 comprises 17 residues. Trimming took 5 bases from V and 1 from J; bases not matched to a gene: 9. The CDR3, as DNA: TGTGCCAGCAGTAGCATCGGACAGGGGGCTATTAACTATGGCTACACCTTC. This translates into CASSSIGQGAINYGYTF.

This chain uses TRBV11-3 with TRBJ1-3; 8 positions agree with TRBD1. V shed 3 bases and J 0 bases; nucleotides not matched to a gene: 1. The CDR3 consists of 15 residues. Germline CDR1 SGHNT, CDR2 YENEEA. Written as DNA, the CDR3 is TGTGCCAGCAGCTTGGGGACAGGCTCTGGAAACACCATATATTTT. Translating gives CASSLGTGSGNTIYF.

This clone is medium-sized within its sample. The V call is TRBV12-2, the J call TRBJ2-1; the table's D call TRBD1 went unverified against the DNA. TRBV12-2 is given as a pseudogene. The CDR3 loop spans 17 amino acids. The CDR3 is CASRLKQRDRDYNEQFF. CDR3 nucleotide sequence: TGTGCAAGTCGCCTCAAACAGCGGGACAGGGACTACAATGAGCAGTTCTTC.

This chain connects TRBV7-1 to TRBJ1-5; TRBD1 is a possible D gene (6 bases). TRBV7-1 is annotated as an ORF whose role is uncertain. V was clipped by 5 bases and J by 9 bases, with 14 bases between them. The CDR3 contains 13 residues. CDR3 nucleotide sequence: TGTGCCAGCAGCAGGGACACGTCTGGGCCCCAGCATTTT. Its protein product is CASSRDTSGPQHF.

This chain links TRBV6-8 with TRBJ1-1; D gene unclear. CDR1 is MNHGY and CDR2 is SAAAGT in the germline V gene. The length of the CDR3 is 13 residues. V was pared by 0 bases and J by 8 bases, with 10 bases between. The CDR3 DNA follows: TGTGCCAGCAGTTACTCTCCAGTCGCCGAAGCTTTCTTT. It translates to CASSYSPVAEAFF.

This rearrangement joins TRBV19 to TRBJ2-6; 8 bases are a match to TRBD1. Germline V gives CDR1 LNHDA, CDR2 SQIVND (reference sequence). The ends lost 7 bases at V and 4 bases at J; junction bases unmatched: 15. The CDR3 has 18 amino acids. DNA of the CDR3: TGTGCCAGTACCCAAGGCAGGACAGGGCTCTCCGGGGCCAACGTCCTGACTTTC. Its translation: CASTQGRTGLSGANVLTF.

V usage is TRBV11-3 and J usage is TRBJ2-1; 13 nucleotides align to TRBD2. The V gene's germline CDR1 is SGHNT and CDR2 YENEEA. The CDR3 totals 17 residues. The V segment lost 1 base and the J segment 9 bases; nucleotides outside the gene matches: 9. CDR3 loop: CASSLGLLAGGLGEQFF. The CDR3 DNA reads TGTGCCAGCAGCTTAGGTCTACTAGCGGGAGGGCTGGGTGAGCAGTTCTTC.

CDR3 amino acids: CAISEQGQARGYGYTF. The CDR3, as DNA: TGTGCCATCAGTGAGCAAGGACAGGCCCGAGGCTATGGCTACACCTTC. This chain uses TRBV10-3 with TRBJ1-2, with 7 positions matching TRBD1. Looked up from germline, CDR1 is ENHRY and CDR2 is SYGVKD. The CDR3 contains 16 residues. The J segment lost 4 bases and the V segment lost 2 bases, leaving 10 bases of the junction unmatched.

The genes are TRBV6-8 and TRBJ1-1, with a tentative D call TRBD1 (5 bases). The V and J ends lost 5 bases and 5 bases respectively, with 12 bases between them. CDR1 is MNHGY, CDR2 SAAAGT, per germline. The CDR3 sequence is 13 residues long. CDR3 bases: TGTGCCAGCAGTGTCCAGGGTAGGACTGAAGCTTTCTTT. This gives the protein CASSVQGRTEAFF.

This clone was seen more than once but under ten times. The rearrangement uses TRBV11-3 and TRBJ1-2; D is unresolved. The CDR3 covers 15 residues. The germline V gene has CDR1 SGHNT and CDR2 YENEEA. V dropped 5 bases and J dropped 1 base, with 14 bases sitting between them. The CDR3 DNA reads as TGTGCCAGCAGCGTAGGTGACGACCGTAACTATGGCTACACCTTC. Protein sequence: CASSVGDDRNYGYTF. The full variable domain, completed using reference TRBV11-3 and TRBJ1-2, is EAGVVQSPRYKIIEKKQPVAFWCNPISGHNTLYWYLQNLGQGPELLIRYENEEAVDDSQLPKDRFSAERLKGVDSTLKIQPAELGDSAVYLCASSVGDDRNYGYTFGSGTRLTVV.

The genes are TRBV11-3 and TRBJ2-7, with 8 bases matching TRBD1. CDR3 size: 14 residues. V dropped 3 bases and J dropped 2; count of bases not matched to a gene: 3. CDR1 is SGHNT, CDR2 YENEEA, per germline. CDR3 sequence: CASSLLQGAYEQYF. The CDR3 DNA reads TGTGCCAGCAGCTTGCTACAGGGGGCCTACGAGCAGTACTTC.